The 31 T cell receptor beta chains given below trace back to one sample, sequenced in a study of brain T cells in children with intractable seizures. Method: immunoSEQ multiplex PCR; TCRdb's copy keeps in-frame clones and lacks some. This sample has more than 40,000 clones, with over 75% found just once. The sample consisted of peripheral blood, taken at surgery. Receptors were obtained from a girl aged 2-15 years with tuberous sclerosis and intractable seizures.

The gene calls are TRBV6-1 and TRBJ2-7; no reliable D call. Trimming took off 2 bases at V and 11 bases at J, with 13 bases between the two ends. Per the germline V gene, CDR1 is MNHNS and CDR2 is SASEGT. This CDR3 is built from 12 residues. CDR3: CASSELGSVEYF. CDR3 nucleotide sequence: TGTGCCAGCAGTGAACTTGGATCAGTCGAGTACTTC.

The chain carries TRBV18 and TRBJ1-1; no clear D gene. The CDR3 covers 10 residues. V shed 3 bases and J shed 11 bases, with 7 bases lying between them. CDR1 KGHSH and CDR2 LQKENI come from the germline V gene. CDR3 region: CASSPRSAFF. CDR3 sequence (DNA): TGTGCCAGCTCACCCAGGTCTGCTTTCTTT.

There are a few counts of this clone. The chain uses TRBV2 and TRBJ1-2, with TRBD1 as a possible D gene (5 bases). The CDR3 is 13 amino acids. In germline, CDR1 is SNHLY, CDR2 FYNNEI. Between the trimmed V and J ends, which lost 6 bases and 4 bases, there was a span of 12 bases. The CDR3 sequence: CASRPRQTYGYTF. The CDR3 region has the DNA TGTGCCAGCAGGCCGAGACAGACCTATGGCTACACCTTC.

V gene TRBV6-5 combines with J gene TRBJ1-6; D is possibly TRBD1 (5 bases). The CDR3 contains 16 residues. Germline assignment: CDR1 MNHEY and CDR2 SVGAGI. Trimming removed 0 bases at V and 2 bases at J, with 8 bases between. The CDR3 sequence is CASSYSGGTYNSPLHF. The CDR3 DNA sequence: TGTGCCAGCAGTTACTCTGGGGGAACCTATAATTCACCCCTCCACTTT.

This clone was picked up one time. The chain has TRBV18 and TRBJ1-3, with D possibly matching TRBD1 (6 bases). Trimming pared 3 bases from V and 5 bases from J, leaving 11 bases between. Germline V gene data show CDR1 as KGHSH and CDR2 as LQKENI. CDR3 length equals 14 residues. CDR3 DNA: TGTGCCAGCTCACCCGGGACACCTAGAAACACCATATATTTT. Translated: CASSPGTPRNTIYF.

The CDR3 loop is CASSNSGRLNFQETQYF. CDR3 coding DNA: TGCGCCAGCAGCAACTCGGGCAGGTTGAACTTCCAAGAGACCCAGTACTTC. V usage is TRBV5-1 and J usage is TRBJ2-5, with D hard to call. V lost 4 bases and J 1 base, leaving 20 bases between the germline ends. The length of the CDR3 is 17 residues. Germline V lookup: CDR1 SGHRS, CDR2 YFSETQ.

The chain has TRBV5-4 and TRBJ2-7; D is possibly TRBD1 (6 bases). The CDR3 covers 13 residues. Germline V gives CDR1 SGHNT, CDR2 YYREEE (reference sequence). V was pared by 2 bases and J by 0 bases, with 6 bases between. The CDR3 nucleotides read TGTGCCAGCAGCTTACAGGGCTCCTACGAGCAGTACTTC. Residues: CASSLQGSYEQYF.

The chain couples TRBV29-1 to TRBJ1-2, with D uncertain. The CDR3 consists of 14 residues. Germline V CDR1 and CDR2: SQVTM, ANQGSEA. V shed 6 bases and J shed 1 base, with 15 bases lying between them. The chain's CDR3 is CSVPPGGSNYGYTF. CDR3 DNA sequence: TGCAGCGTCCCTCCAGGTGGGAGTAACTATGGCTACACCTTC.

The chain recombines TRBV27 with TRBJ2-5; 7 positions agree with TRBD1. The CDR3 contains 16 residues. Trimming took 8 bases from V and 2 from J; bases not matched to a gene: 14. Germline CDR1 and CDR2: MNHEY and SMNVEV (reference sequence). The CDR3 reads CASGTRQGIAQETQYF. In DNA, the CDR3 is TGTGCCAGCGGAACCAGACAGGGAATAGCGCAAGAGACCCAGTACTTC.

The V and J genes are TRBV2 and TRBJ1-1; 10 bases are a match to TRBD1. After removal of 7 bases from V and 3 bases from J, the junction contained 5 bases not matched to a gene. Germline-derived CDR1 and CDR2 are SNHLY and FYNNEI. The CDR3 is 14 amino acids. This CDR3 is CASTGQGVDTEAFF. As DNA, the CDR3 is TGTGCCAGCACTGGACAGGGGGTAGACACTGAAGCTTTCTTT.

The chain carries TRBV4-1 and TRBJ2-7; D is perhaps TRBD2 (6 bases). The germline gives CDR1 MGHRA, CDR2 YSYEKL. The CDR3 spans 18 residues. The V and J ends lost 4 bases and 6 bases respectively, with 28 bases between them. The CDR3 coding sequence is TGCGCCAGCAGCCCAACTCTTGTCTGGTGGAGGGCAAGAGGCGAGCAGTACGTC. It yields the protein CASSPTLVWWRARGEQYV.

Here the CDR3 DNA reads TGTGCCAGCAGTGAAATGGAGGGGTGGACCTACGAGCAGTACTTC. Its protein product is CASSEMEGWTYEQYF. This chain uses TRBV6-1 with TRBJ2-7, with D possibly matching TRBD2 (6 bases). CDR3 size: 15 residues. Trimming took 2 bases from V and 2 from J, leaving 13 bases between them. The germline CDR1 and CDR2 sequences are MNHNS and SASEGT.

The rearrangement uses TRBV7-6 and TRBJ2-3, with D perhaps matching TRBD2 (5 bases). From germline, CDR1 is SGHVS and CDR2 FNYEAQ. V was pared by 5 bases and J by 0 bases, with 9 bases between. This CDR3 has 14 residues. This CDR3 reads CASSPSPSTDTQYF. The CDR3 DNA reads as TGTGCCAGCAGCCCTAGCCCGAGCACAGATACGCAGTATTTT.

V and J are TRBV2 and TRBJ1-1, with 7 bases that match TRBD1. The ends lost 6 bases at V and 2 bases at J; junction bases unmatched: 6. The CDR3 is made up of 14 amino acids. Germline assignment: CDR1 SNHLY and CDR2 FYNNEI. The chain's CDR3 is CASRETGYNTEAFF. CDR3 sequence (DNA): TGTGCCAGCAGAGAGACAGGGTATAACACTGAAGCTTTCTTT.

The genes are TRBV6-5 and TRBJ2-3; a possible D gene is TRBD1 (5 bases). CDR3 length equals 15 residues. The V gene's germline CDR1 is MNHEY and CDR2 SVGAGI. V gave up 0 bases and J gave up 0 bases, with 7 bases separating them. CDR3 in amino acids: CASSYSGHSTDTQYF. CDR3 bases: TGTGCCAGCAGTTACTCGGGGCACAGCACAGATACGCAGTATTTT.

V usage is TRBV29-1 and J usage is TRBJ2-7, with TRBD1 identical over 7 bases. J was trimmed by 2 bases and V by 7 bases; bases with no gene match: 20. Per germline, CDR1 SQVTM and CDR2 ANQGSEA. This CDR3 region has 17 residues. CDR3 residues: CSALGDMDRSITYEQYF. The DNA for the CDR3 is TGCAGCGCCCTAGGGGACATGGACAGGTCAATAACCTACGAGCAGTACTTC.

CDR3 sequence reads: CAWSSGVGVDGYTF. In nucleotides, the CDR3 is TGTGCCTGGAGTTCGGGGGTCGGTGTCGATGGCTACACCTTC. The chain carries TRBV30 and TRBJ1-2, with D maybe TRBD1 (5 bases). The V gene's germline CDR1 is GTSNPN and CDR2 SVGIG (reference sequence). The CDR3 is 14 residues long. V was clipped by 2 bases and J by 6 bases, with 16 bases between them.

J is TRBJ2-3 and V is TRBV18; 7 nucleotides align to TRBD1. Unmatched junction bases numbered 5, after V lost 3 bases and J lost 5 bases. The CDR3 length is 14 residues. In germline, CDR1 is KGHSH, CDR2 LQKENI. The CDR3: CASSPTGNEDTQYF. DNA for the CDR3: TGTGCCAGCTCACCGACAGGGAACGAAGATACGCAGTATTTT.

The gene calls are TRBV2 and TRBJ1-1, with a tentative D call TRBD1 (5 bases). The CDR3 is 14 amino acids. Germline V gene lookup returns CDR1 SNHLY and CDR2 FYNNEI. V lost 4 bases and J lost 5, with 14 bases in between. This CDR3 reads CASSVGGRGTEAFF. CDR3 nucleotides: TGTGCCAGCAGTGTCGGGGGAAGAGGGACTGAAGCTTTCTTT.

The chain couples TRBV2 to TRBJ1-1, with unresolved D. Between the trimmed V and J ends, which lost 7 bases and 5 bases, there was a span of 20 bases. This CDR3 is 15 amino acids long. Germline lookup yields CDR1 SNHLY and CDR2 FYNNEI. The CDR3 sequence is CASTDGVGGRTEAFF. The CDR3 DNA reads TGTGCCAGCACCGACGGCGTAGGAGGGCGAACTGAAGCTTTCTTT.

The rearrangement links TRBV3-1 (or the pseudogene TRBV3-2) to TRBJ2-5; the match to TRBD1 covers 8 bases. V was clipped by 0 bases and J by 3 bases; unmatched bases: 9. The CDR3 is 17 amino acids. In germline, CDR1 is LGHDT, CDR2 YNNKEL (reference sequence). In nucleotides, the CDR3 is TGTGCCAGCAGCCAAGAGTTGCAGGGGGCGAGGGAAGAGACCCAGTACTTC. It codes for CASSQELQGAREETQYF.

This clone showed up just once. CDR3 loop: CASSRGVSPLHF. The CDR3 bases are TGTGCCAGCAGCAGGGGGGTTTCACCCCTCCACTTT. The chain joins TRBV6-5 to TRBJ1-6; 7 nucleotides line up with TRBD1. V shed 6 bases, J shed 9 bases, and the junction held 2 bases outside the gene matches. Germline-derived CDR1 and CDR2 are MNHEY and SVGAGI. The CDR3 is 12 amino acids.

The rearrangement uses TRBV5-4 and TRBJ2-7; tentatively, D is TRBD1 or TRBD2 (5 bases each). Trimming cost V 0 bases and J 0 bases, with 7 bases left between them. Germline V gene lookup returns CDR1 SGHNT and CDR2 YYREEE (reference sequence). The CDR3 consists of 14 residues. This CDR3 reads CASSLDGGSYEQYF. The CDR3 region has the DNA TGTGCCAGCAGCTTGGATGGGGGCTCCTACGAGCAGTACTTC.

The chain carries TRBV29-1 and TRBJ2-1; 7 nucleotides agree with TRBD1. V shed 5 bases, J shed 2 bases, and the junction held 6 bases outside the gene matches. The CDR3 is 14 amino acids. Germline loops: CDR1 SQVTM, CDR2 ANQGSEA. The CDR3 region is CSVRPGGAYNEQFF. The CDR3 bases are TGCAGCGTTAGGCCAGGGGGAGCCTACAATGAGCAGTTCTTC.

The chain is built from TRBV29-1 and TRBJ1-1, with D possibly being TRBD1 (5 bases). CDR3 length: 13 residues. Germline CDR1 reads SQVTM; CDR2 reads ANQGSEA. With 3 bases removed from V and 1 base from J, the gap between germline ends came to 9 bases. The DNA for the CDR3 is TGCAGCGTTGATATGGGGGGGAACACTGAAGCTTTCTTT. It encodes CSVDMGGNTEAFF.

The chain couples TRBV2 to TRBJ1-5, with a weak D call TRBD1 (6 bases). V lost 6 bases to trimming and J lost 1 base, with 13 bases between them. Germline V lookup: CDR1 SNHLY, CDR2 FYNNEI. The CDR3 has 15 amino acids. The CDR3 DNA sequence: TGTGCCAGCAGGGACGAGGGGGTAAGCAATCAGCCCCAGCATTTT. Translation: CASRDEGVSNQPQHF.

This rearrangement joins TRBV4-1 to TRBJ1-5, with D uncertain. Trimming removed 1 base from V and 1 base from J, with 8 bases in between. Germline V gene sequence: CDR1 MGHRA, CDR2 YSYEKL. This CDR3 region has 15 residues. CDR3 nucleotide sequence: TGCGCCAGCAGCCAAGCCATCCACAGCAATCAGCCCCAGCATTTT. Translated: CASSQAIHSNQPQHF.

The J gene is TRBJ1-2, the V gene TRBV10-2, with D uncertain. CDR3 length: 14 amino acids. V lost 3 bases and J lost 8, with 16 bases in between. CDR1 WSHSY and CDR2 SAAADI come from the germline V gene. This CDR3 is CASSESFNRWGYTF. The CDR3 DNA sequence: TGCGCCAGCAGTGAAAGTTTCAACCGATGGGGCTACACCTTC.

This chain uses TRBV7-9 with TRBJ2-7; D uncertain. The CDR3 length is 14 residues. V lost 1 base, J lost 1 base, and 8 bases lay in between. The germline V gene has CDR1 SEHNR and CDR2 FQNEAQ (reference sequence). The CDR3 region has the DNA TGTGCCAGCAGCTTAGATTCCAGATCCTACGAGCAGTACGTC. Its translation: CASSLDSRSYEQYV.

This chain connects TRBV2 to TRBJ1-4, with 9 bases matching TRBD1. Trimming cost V 5 bases and J 8 bases; bases outside gene matches: 18. The CDR3 runs to 18 residues. The germline gives CDR1 SNHLY, CDR2 FYNNEI. CDR3 nucleotides: TGTGCCAGCAGTTCCCCACGAGGGGGGGACAGGGTAGGCGAAAAACTGTTTTTT. It yields the protein CASSSPRGGDRVGEKLFF.

This clone was found once. The chain employs TRBV7-2 and TRBJ2-7; D might be TRBD1 (5 bases). This CDR3 has 13 residues. Per the germline V gene, CDR1 is SGHTA and CDR2 is FQGNSA. Trimming stripped 4 bases from V and 2 bases from J, with 9 bases between. The CDR3 sequence is CASSSQATYEQYF. The CDR3 DNA sequence: TGTGCCAGCAGCTCACAGGCTACCTACGAGCAGTACTTC.